This is a list of T cell receptor beta chains from one sample in a study of somatic mutations in cytotoxic T cells in rheumatoid arthritis. The assay was immunoSEQ multiplex PCR, and TCRdb's table has in-frame clones only and misses some. The sample contains 8,000 to 11,000 clones, about 81% of which appear only once. Sequenced input: CD8+ T cells sorted from blood. The origin of the receptors is a woman in her forties or fifties in good health. Each CDR3 is given with its conserved first and last residue. The D gene is left open where the match is weak. Only part of the rows carry a size: once, few, many, or a class if the clone is expanded.

clone size: few
V gene: TRBV9
D gene: TRBD1
J gene: TRBJ1-4
CDR3 protein: CASSPTGGQQEKLFF
CDR3 DNA: TGTGCCAGCAGCCCCACAGGGGGCCAGCAAGAAAAACTGTTTTTT

clone size: few
V gene: TRBV4-1
D gene: TRBD2
J gene: TRBJ2-7
CDR3 protein: CASSQERGAVYEQYF
CDR3 DNA: TGCGCCAGCAGCCAAGAGCGGGGGGCGGTCTACGAGCAGTACTTC

clone size: once
V gene: TRBV6-5
D gene: .
J gene: TRBJ2-3
CDR3 protein: CASSYGLGSAQYF
CDR3 DNA: TGTGCCAGCAGTTACGGCCTAGGCTCAGCGCAGTATTTT

clone size: .
V gene: TRBV28
D gene: .
J gene: TRBJ1-5
CDR3 protein: CASTLGAGGNQPQHF
CDR3 DNA: TGTGCCAGCACCCTAGGAGCGGGGGGCAATCAGCCCCAGCATTTT

clone size: .
V gene: TRBV7-3
D gene: .
J gene: TRBJ1-1
CDR3 protein: CASMGPSNTEAFF
CDR3 DNA: TGTGCCAGCATGGGGCCATCGAACACTGAAGCTTTCTTT

clone size: once
V gene: TRBV7-8
D gene: TRBD1
J gene: TRBJ1-6
CDR3 protein: CASSWPGQGDSPLHF
CDR3 DNA: TGTGCCAGCAGCTGGCCAGGACAGGGAGACTCACCCCTCCACTTT

clone size: .
V gene: TRBV5-5
D gene: .
J gene: TRBJ1-1
CDR3 protein: CASARADMNTEAFF
CDR3 DNA: TGTGCCAGCGCCCGTGCGGACATGAACACTGAAGCTTTCTTT

clone size: .
V gene: TRBV6-5
D gene: .
J gene: TRBJ2-5
CDR3 protein: CASSSRIPRETQYF
CDR3 DNA: TGTGCCAGCAGTTCGCGGATTCCAAGGGAGACCCAGTACTTC

clone size: .
V gene: TRBV12-5
D gene: .
J gene: TRBJ1-2
CDR3 protein: CASGLDARGGYTF
CDR3 DNA: TGTGCTAGTGGTTTGGATGCGCGGGGTGGCTACACCTTC

clone size: .
V gene: TRBV7-3
D gene: .
J gene: TRBJ1-1
CDR3 protein: CASSFNTYTENTEAFF
CDR3 DNA: TGTGCCAGCAGCTTTAACACATATACAGAGAACACTGAAGCTTTCTTT

clone size: .
V gene: TRBV27
D gene: TRBD2
J gene: TRBJ2-2
CDR3 protein: CASSLVLAGGENTGELFF
CDR3 DNA: TGTGCCAGCAGTTTAGTCCTAGCGGGGGGAGAGAACACCGGGGAGCTGTTTTTT

clone size: .
V gene: TRBV27
D gene: TRBD2
J gene: TRBJ2-1
CDR3 protein: CASSLTRTSGRVEQFF
CDR3 DNA: TGTGCCAGCAGTTTAACAAGGACTAGCGGGAGGGTTGAGCAGTTCTTC

clone size: .
V gene: TRBV2
D gene: TRBD1
J gene: TRBJ2-3
CDR3 protein: CAGNRGSGADTQYF
CDR3 DNA: TGTGCCGGTAACAGGGGGAGTGGCGCAGATACGCAGTATTTT

clone size: medium-sized
V gene: TRBV6-1
D gene: TRBD2
J gene: TRBJ2-3
CDR3 protein: CASSGGTSGGADTQYF
CDR3 DNA: TGTGCCAGCAGTGGCGGGACTAGCGGGGGTGCAGATACGCAGTATTTT

clone size: .
V gene: TRBV27
D gene: .
J gene: TRBJ1-2
CDR3 protein: CASSLSGAPNYGYTF
CDR3 DNA: TGTGCCAGCAGTTTATCGGGGGCCCCTAACTATGGCTACACCTTC

clone size: few
V gene: TRBV6-4
D gene: .
J gene: TRBJ2-1
CDR3 protein: CASSDLQGGYNEQFF
CDR3 DNA: TGTGCCAGCAGTGATCTCCAGGGGGGTTACAATGAGCAGTTCTTC

clone size: .
V gene: TRBV7-8
D gene: .
J gene: TRBJ2-3
CDR3 protein: CASSGTNPDTQYF
CDR3 DNA: TGTGCCAGCAGCGGGACAAACCCAGATACGCAGTATTTT

clone size: .
V gene: TRBV30
D gene: .
J gene: TRBJ2-7
CDR3 protein: CAWGLFSYEQYF
CDR3 DNA: TGTGCCTGGGGACTGTTCTCCTACGAGCAGTACTTC

clone size: .
V gene: TRBV12-5
D gene: TRBD1
J gene: TRBJ2-7
CDR3 protein: CASGFKMGTVEYEQYF
CDR3 DNA: TGTGCTAGTGGTTTTAAGATGGGGACAGTGGAATACGAGCAGTACTTC

clone size: once
V gene: TRBV28
D gene: TRBD1
J gene: TRBJ1-1
CDR3 protein: CASSRRTGHTEAFF
CDR3 DNA: TGTGCCAGCAGTCGCCGGACAGGGCACACTGAAGCTTTCTTT

clone size: .
V gene: TRBV5-6
D gene: .
J gene: TRBJ2-1
CDR3 protein: CASSWWRFEALLNEQFF
CDR3 DNA: TGTGCCAGCAGCTGGTGGCGTTTTGAGGCCCTTTTAAATGAGCAGTTCTTC

clone size: .
V gene: TRBV9
D gene: TRBD2
J gene: TRBJ2-2
CDR3 protein: CASSAPDSSGDTGELFF
CDR3 DNA: TGTGCCAGCAGCGCCCCAGACAGTAGCGGGGACACCGGGGAGCTGTTTTTT

clone size: .
V gene: TRBV9
D gene: TRBD2
J gene: TRBJ2-7
CDR3 protein: CASSPDGTSGSHEQYF
CDR3 DNA: TGTGCCAGCAGCCCAGATGGGACTAGCGGGAGCCACGAGCAGTACTTC

clone size: .
V gene: TRBV4-1
D gene: TRBD2
J gene: TRBJ2-1
CDR3 protein: CASSQDSGLALYNEQFF
CDR3 DNA: TGCGCCAGCAGCCAAGATTCGGGACTAGCGCTTTACAATGAGCAGTTCTTC

clone size: few
V gene: TRBV7-8
D gene: TRBD2
J gene: TRBJ2-7
CDR3 protein: CASSLEPSGGAYEQYF
CDR3 DNA: TGTGCCAGCAGCTTGGAGCCCAGCGGGGGGGCTTACGAGCAGTACTTC

clone size: .
V gene: TRBV7-9
D gene: .
J gene: TRBJ2-7
CDR3 protein: CASSPQGGGLAGYEQYF
CDR3 DNA: TGTGCCAGCAGCCCCCAAGGGGGAGGGCTAGCCGGGTACGAGCAGTACTTC

clone size: .
V gene: TRBV30
D gene: TRBD2
J gene: TRBJ2-7
CDR3 protein: CAWSPGTRTYEQYF
CDR3 DNA: TGTGCCTGGAGTCCCGGGACTAGAACCTACGAGCAGTACTTC

clone size: once
V gene: TRBV4-2
D gene: .
J gene: TRBJ2-2
CDR3 protein: CASSQDGGAGGELFF
CDR3 DNA: TGTGCCAGCAGCCAAGATGGGGGGGCGGGCGGGGAGCTGTTTTTT

clone size: .
V gene: TRBV6-4
D gene: TRBD2
J gene: TRBJ2-3
CDR3 protein: CASSLSGETDTQYF
CDR3 DNA: TGTGCCAGCAGCCTTAGCGGGGAGACAGATACGCAGTATTTT

clone size: .
V gene: TRBV19
D gene: .
J gene: TRBJ2-2
CDR3 protein: CASNFLNTGELFF
CDR3 DNA: TGTGCCAGTAATTTCCTGAACACCGGGGAGCTGTTTTTT

clone size: .
V gene: TRBV6-5
D gene: .
J gene: TRBJ1-5
CDR3 protein: CASSPTGVSQPQHF
CDR3 DNA: TGTGCCAGCAGCCCCACGGGGGTATCTCAGCCCCAGCATTTT

clone size: .
V gene: TRBV4-3
D gene: .
J gene: TRBJ2-3
CDR3 protein: CASSHITGTLADTQYF
CDR3 DNA: TGCGCCAGCAGCCATATAACAGGGACCCTCGCAGATACGCAGTATTTT

clone size: .
V gene: TRBV25-1
D gene: TRBD1
J gene: TRBJ1-5
CDR3 protein: CASSPRDSPLEPQHF
CDR3 DNA: TGTGCCAGCAGTCCTCGGGACAGCCCGTTAGAGCCCCAGCATTTT

clone size: .
V gene: TRBV28
D gene: TRBD2
J gene: TRBJ2-1
CDR3 protein: CASSLWTSGSRYNEQFF
CDR3 DNA: TGTGCCAGCAGTTTATGGACTAGCGGGAGCCGTTACAATGAGCAGTTCTTC

clone size: .
V gene: TRBV5-6
D gene: TRBD2
J gene: TRBJ2-5
CDR3 protein: CASSPPWTGGLWETQYF
CDR3 DNA: TGTGCCAGCAGCCCACCCTGGACGGGGGGGCTTTGGGAGACCCAGTACTTC

clone size: .
V gene: TRBV6-5
D gene: TRBD1
J gene: TRBJ1-4
CDR3 protein: CASSYSGTGGEKLFF
CDR3 DNA: TGTGCCAGCAGTTACTCAGGGACAGGGGGTGAAAAACTGTTTTTT

clone size: .
V gene: TRBV7-2
D gene: .
J gene: TRBJ2-1
CDR3 protein: CASTTHNEQFF
CDR3 DNA: TGTGCCAGCACAACTCACAATGAGCAGTTCTTC

clone size: .
V gene: TRBV4-2
D gene: .
J gene: TRBJ2-7
CDR3 protein: CASSQVQTYEQYF
CDR3 DNA: TGTGCCAGCAGCCAAGTTCAAACTTACGAGCAGTACTTC

clone size: .
V gene: TRBV6-1
D gene: .
J gene: TRBJ1-5
CDR3 protein: CASSEWGRDSNQPQHF
CDR3 DNA: TGTGCCAGCAGTGAATGGGGCAGGGATAGCAATCAGCCCCAGCATTTT

clone size: .
V gene: TRBV27
D gene: TRBD2
J gene: TRBJ2-7
CDR3 protein: CASTPRGGHEQYF
CDR3 DNA: TGTGCCAGCACCCCTAGGGGAGGGCACGAGCAGTACTTC

clone size: .
V gene: TRBV5-8
D gene: TRBD1
J gene: TRBJ2-1
CDR3 protein: CASSLGQGAKNEQFF
CDR3 DNA: TGTGCCAGCAGCTTGGGGCAGGGGGCAAAAAATGAGCAGTTCTTC

clone size: .
V gene: TRBV7-9
D gene: .
J gene: TRBJ1-1
CDR3 protein: CASSLMNTEAFF
CDR3 DNA: TGTGCCAGCAGCCTAATGAACACTGAAGCTTTCTTT

clone size: .
V gene: TRBV7-9
D gene: .
J gene: TRBJ1-6
CDR3 protein: CASSPDRSSYNSPLHF
CDR3 DNA: TGTGCCAGCAGTCCTGACAGGAGCTCCTATAATTCACCCCTCCACTTT

clone size: .
V gene: TRBV7-2
D gene: TRBD1
J gene: TRBJ2-3
CDR3 protein: CASSSDRGYTDTQYF
CDR3 DNA: TGTGCCAGCAGCTCGGACAGGGGTTACACAGATACGCAGTATTTT

clone size: .
V gene: TRBV9
D gene: TRBD1
J gene: TRBJ2-3
CDR3 protein: CASGTGGTDTQYF
CDR3 DNA: TGTGCCAGCGGGACAGGGGGCACAGATACGCAGTATTTT

clone size: .
V gene: TRBV7-8
D gene: TRBD1
J gene: TRBJ1-5
CDR3 protein: CASSTGDQPQHF
CDR3 DNA: TGTGCCAGCAGCACAGGGGATCAGCCCCAGCATTTT

clone size: .
V gene: TRBV21-1
D gene: .
J gene: TRBJ1-2
CDR3 protein: CASPKGQGIGYGYTF
CDR3 DNA: TGTGCCAGCCCCAAGGGGCAGGGCATCGGCTATGGCTACACCTTC

clone size: .
V gene: TRBV6-6
D gene: TRBD1
J gene: TRBJ1-5
CDR3 protein: CASRTTGGANQPQHF
CDR3 DNA: TGTGCCAGCAGAACGACAGGGGGCGCGAATCAGCCCCAGCATTTT

clone size: few
V gene: TRBV7-2
D gene: TRBD1
J gene: TRBJ2-1
CDR3 protein: CASSGDRVLNEQFF
CDR3 DNA: TGTGCCAGCAGCGGGGACAGGGTCCTCAATGAGCAGTTCTTC

clone size: .
V gene: TRBV4-3
D gene: .
J gene: TRBJ1-5
CDR3 protein: CASSQRSGGNQPQHF
CDR3 DNA: TGCGCCAGCAGCCAAAGGTCGGGGGGTAATCAGCCCCAGCATTTT

clone size: .
V gene: TRBV4-3
D gene: TRBD1
J gene: TRBJ1-5
CDR3 protein: CASSQEWDRASSNQPQHF
CDR3 DNA: TGCGCCAGCAGCCAAGAGTGGGACAGGGCCTCTAGCAATCAGCCCCAGCATTTT

clone size: once
V gene: TRBV27
D gene: .
J gene: TRBJ2-7
CDR3 protein: CASSLGGSGYEQYF
CDR3 DNA: TGTGCCAGCAGTTTAGGAGGGAGTGGTTACGAGCAGTACTTC

clone size: .
V gene: TRBV9
D gene: TRBD2
J gene: TRBJ2-3
CDR3 protein: CASSVESSGGPDTQYF
CDR3 DNA: TGTGCCAGCAGCGTAGAATCCAGCGGGGGGCCTGATACGCAGTATTTT

clone size: large
V gene: TRBV4-1
D gene: .
J gene: TRBJ1-1
CDR3 protein: CASSHWDPGPRGYTEAFF
CDR3 DNA: TGCGCCAGCAGCCATTGGGATCCAGGGCCCAGGGGTTATACTGAAGCTTTCTTT